This TCR beta chain emerged from a study of control samples from healthy donors and cancer patients. Data came from immunoSEQ multiplex PCR; TCRdb stores just in-frame clones and leaves some out. The ten top clones account for 2.2%, within a sample of some 180,000 clones. The CDR3 is made up of 14 amino acids. The V end lost 4 bases, the J end lost 3 bases, and 12 bases lay between the germline ends. In germline, CDR1 is MNHEY, CDR2 SMNVEV (reference sequence). The sequence came from a woman in her 30s in good health. The gene calls are TRBV27 and TRBJ2-5; D is possibly TRBD1 or TRBD2 (5 bases each). The sample taken for sequencing was blood. The CDR3 here is CASSSIRDEETQYF. The CDR3 nucleotides are TGTGCCAGCAGTTCCATCCGGGACGAAGAGACCCAGTACTTC.